Each of the 9 T cell receptor beta chains below was sequenced from the same sample in a study of radiotherapy plus CTLA-4 blockade in lung cancer. Sequencing used immunoSEQ multiplex PCR; TCRdb keeps in-frame clones, though not all of them. The sample consists of around 70,000 clones, approximately 82% of them appearing once. The source was peripheral blood, collected from a patient treated with radiotherapy plus ipilimumab. The receptors come from a human donor with non-small cell lung cancer who had a partial response to radiotherapy plus ipilimumab.

This clone was recorded once. This chain connects TRBV7-2 to TRBJ2-2, with D perhaps TRBD2 (5 bases). Germline V gives CDR1 SGHTA, CDR2 FQGNSA. Deletions cut 2 bases from V and 10 bases from J, with 14 bases between. The CDR3 runs 14 residues. The CDR3 bases are TGTGCCAGCAGCTTATACACGGGAAGCGAGGAGCTGTTTTTT. Translation gives CASSLYTGSEELFF.

The chain recombines TRBV7-3 with TRBJ2-2; no firm D call. The CDR3 is made up of 13 amino acids. Germline V CDR1 and CDR2: SGHTA, FQGTGA. Trimming removed 3 bases at V and 2 bases at J, with 4 bases between. CDR3 DNA sequence: TGTGCCAGCAGCTTGACAAACACCGGGGAGCTGTTTTTT. Translated, it gives CASSLTNTGELFF.

This clone was picked up one time. The CDR3 spells CASSVDGGRYNEQFF. The CDR3 DNA follows: TGTGCCAGCAGCGTAGATGGGGGCCGGTACAATGAGCAGTTCTTC. The V call is TRBV9, the J call TRBJ2-1, with D tentatively TRBD1 (6 bases). CDR3 length: 15 residues. The V end lost 0 bases, the J end lost 4 bases, and 11 bases lay between the germline ends. The germline gives CDR1 SGDLS, CDR2 YYNGEE.

The CDR3 sequence: CASSLDSLIYGYTF. CDR3 sequence (DNA): TGTGCCAGCAGCTTAGACAGTTTAATCTATGGCTACACCTTC. The chain combines TRBV7-9 with TRBJ1-2, with unresolved D. The germline CDR1 and CDR2 sequences are SEHNR and FQNEAQ (reference sequence). V lost 1 base, J lost 4 bases, and 10 bases lay in between. This CDR3 region has 14 residues.

This sequence joins TRBV28 and TRBJ2-7; D is possibly TRBD1 (5 bases). Trimming pared 4 bases from V and 5 bases from J, leaving 15 bases between. This CDR3 region has 14 residues. Germline V gene lookup returns CDR1 MDHEN and CDR2 SYDVKM. CDR3 in amino acids: CASSSRRAFHEQYF. As DNA, the CDR3 is TGTGCCAGCAGTTCCCGCAGGGCGTTCCACGAGCAGTACTTC.

V and J are TRBV2 and TRBJ2-5; TRBD2 aligns across 10 bases. J was trimmed by 5 bases and V by 5 bases; bases with no gene match: 8. The CDR3 extends over 15 amino acids. Germline CDR1 and CDR2: SNHLY and FYNNEI. The CDR3 nucleotides are TGTGCCAGCAGTCGGATAGCGGGAGGTGGGGAGACCCAGTACTTC. Its translation: CASSRIAGGGETQYF.

This chain connects TRBV6-5 to TRBJ2-2; 9 nucleotides line up with TRBD2. The trim removed 3 bases at V and 7 bases at J, leaving 9 bases unmatched. Per germline, CDR1 MNHEY and CDR2 SVGAGI. This CDR3 contains 16 residues. The CDR3, as DNA: TGTGCCAGCAGTTATAACGCGGGAGGGCCCGGCGGGGAGCTGTTTTTT. Translation: CASSYNAGGPGGELFF.

The chain couples TRBV19 to TRBJ2-5, with D tentatively TRBD2 (6 bases). The CDR3 consists of 18 residues. Germline V CDR1 and CDR2: LNHDA, SQIVND (reference sequence). The V end lost 5 bases, the J end lost 5 bases, and 27 bases lay between the germline ends. The CDR3 loop is CASSERPHGGSGRETQYF. Written as DNA, the CDR3 is TGTGCCAGTAGTGAACGTCCCCATGGGGGTAGCGGTCGCGAGACCCAGTACTTC.

The chain couples TRBV27 to TRBJ2-7; TRBD2 might be the D (6 bases). The V end was cut by 8 bases, the J end by 6 bases, with 17 bases between. The CDR3 is made up of 13 amino acids. Germline loops: CDR1 MNHEY, CDR2 SMNVEV (reference sequence). As DNA, the CDR3 is TGTGCCAGCTCCTCTCCCGGGGGAGGCGAGCAGTACTTC. Translated: CASSSPGGGEQYF.